Listed below are T cell receptor beta chains from one sample, sequenced in a study of blood T cell repertoires in COVID-19. Libraries were prepared by immunoSEQ multiplex PCR; TCRdb keeps only in-frame clonotypes and omits some of them. The table shows about 370,000 clones, with 80% to 90% occurring only once. The sample comprised PBMCs or T cells enriched from blood (not recorded which). The receptors derive from a man aged 18 to 30 who had recovered from COVID-19. Both conserved end residues are part of each CDR3. A D gene is named only where the DNA matches it firmly. Not every row has a clone size; where given, it reads once, few, many or a size class.

.	TRBJ1-1	TRBV5-1	.	CASSLNRNTEAFF	TGCGCCAGCAGCTTGAACAGAAACACTGAAGCTTTCTTT
.	TRBJ1-4	TRBV28	TRBD1	CASSGQGKAKLFF	TGTGCCAGCAGTGGACAGGGAAAGGCAAAACTGTTTTTT
.	TRBJ2-7	TRBV11-3	.	CASSLGPRGSYEQYF	TGTGCCAGCAGCTTAGGACCCCGCGGGTCCTACGAGCAGTACTTC
.	TRBJ1-3	TRBV10-3	TRBD1	CAISESETGGALFSGNTIYF	TGTGCCATCAGTGAGTCGGAGACAGGGGGGGCCTTGTTCTCTGGAAACACCATATATTTT
.	TRBJ1-6	TRBV28	.	CASSSSGLSSYNSPLHF	TGTGCCAGCAGTTCCTCCGGACTAAGCTCCTATAATTCACCCCTCCACTTT
.	TRBJ2-6	TRBV2	.	CASRGNSGANVLTF	TGTGCCAGCCGGGGGAACTCTGGGGCCAACGTCCTGACTTTC
.	TRBJ1-5	TRBV19	.	CASSIFLGASNQPQHF	TGTGCCAGTAGTATATTTTTGGGGGCTAGCAATCAGCCCCAGCATTTT
.	TRBJ1-4	TRBV9	TRBD1	CASSVDPGQGGEKLFF	TGTGCCAGCAGCGTAGACCCCGGACAGGGAGGAGAAAAACTGTTTTTT
.	TRBJ2-7	TRBV5-1	.	CASSLFSGQGNEQYF	TGCGCCAGCAGCTTGTTTTCGGGGCAGGGGAACGAGCAGTACTTC
.	TRBJ1-1	TRBV4-2	TRBD1	CASSPGQGAEAFF	TGTGCCAGCAGCCCCGGACAGGGTGCTGAAGCTTTCTTT
few	TRBJ1-1	TRBV6-5	TRBD1	CARASGQGGIEAFF	TGTGCCAGAGCCTCTGGACAGGGGGGGATTGAAGCTTTCTTT
.	TRBJ2-5	TRBV4-1	.	CASSQDLDWNRETQYF	TGCGCCAGCAGCCAAGACTTGGACTGGAACCGAGAGACCCAGTACTTC
.	TRBJ2-1	TRBV5-1	.	CASSQVEGSNNEQFF	TGCGCCAGCAGCCAGGTGGAGGGGTCCAACAATGAGCAGTTCTTC
.	TRBJ2-1	TRBV20-1	TRBD2	CSASSFQMAGGNLNEQFF	TGCAGTGCTAGTTCTTTTCAGATGGCGGGAGGGAACCTCAATGAGCAGTTCTTC
few	TRBJ2-3	TRBV28	TRBD2	CASSLPSGRTDTQYF	TGTGCCAGCAGTTTGCCCAGCGGGAGAACAGATACGCAGTATTTT
.	TRBJ1-2	TRBV10-3	TRBD1	CAISGGQGNYGYTF	TGTGCCATCAGTGGGGGACAGGGGAACTATGGCTACACCTTC
.	TRBJ1-1	TRBV11-2	TRBD1	CASSLGATGEAFF	TGTGCCAGCAGCTTGGGGGCGACAGGGGAGGCTTTCTTT
few	TRBJ2-5	TRBV6-5	TRBD2	CASSFSGKETQYF	TGTGCCAGCAGTTTTAGCGGGAAAGAGACCCAGTACTTC
.	TRBJ1-1	TRBV5-4	.	CASSQDTGNTEAFF	TGTGCCAGCAGCCAAGACACTGGGAACACTGAAGCTTTCTTT
few	TRBJ1-5	TRBV7-8	TRBD1	CASSLDPGTGILYSNQPQHF	TGTGCCAGCAGCTTAGATCCCGGGACAGGGATTCTTTATAGCAATCAGCCCCAGCATTTT
.	TRBJ2-1	TRBV28	.	CASSPESHNKFF	TGTGCCAGCAGTCCGGAGAGCCATAACAAATTCTTC
.	TRBJ1-6	TRBV3-1/TRBV3-2	.	CASSLPQQGGDSPLHF	TGTGCCAGCAGCCTTCCCCAACAGGGAGGGGATTCACCCCTCCACTTT
.	TRBJ2-7	TRBV28	TRBD2	CASSWGLRAGTSPYEQYF	TGTGCCAGCAGTTGGGGGTTGCGGGCCGGGACTAGCCCCTACGAGCAGTACTTC
.	TRBJ2-3	TRBV5-1	TRBD2	CASSFSILAGGTDTQYF	TGCGCCAGCAGCTTTAGCATCCTAGCGGGGGGGACAGATACGCAGTATTTT
.	TRBJ2-7	TRBV7-9	TRBD2	CASRRTSGSYEQYF	TGTGCCAGCAGAAGGACTAGCGGGAGCTACGAGCAGTACTTC
.	TRBJ1-2	TRBV3-1/TRBV3-2	.	CASSHVYGYTF	TGTGCCAGCAGCCACGTCTATGGCTACACCTTC
once	TRBJ1-5	TRBV6-2/TRBV6-3	TRBD1	CASSAGTGKGIWNNQPQHF	TGTGCCAGCAGCGCCGGGACAGGGAAAGGAATATGGAACAATCAGCCCCAGCATTTT
.	TRBJ2-1	TRBV7-3	TRBD1	CASSPGTGPNEQFF	TGTGCCAGCAGCCCAGGGACAGGGCCGAATGAGCAGTTCTTC
once	TRBJ1-1	TRBV4-2	.	CASSQWGAEAFF	TGTGCCAGCAGCCAATGGGGGGCTGAAGCTTTCTTT
.	TRBJ2-3	TRBV5-1	.	CASTNTDTQYF	TGCGCCAGCACAAACACAGATACGCAGTATTTT
once	TRBJ2-2	TRBV15	TRBD1	CATSRDRGQGNTGELFF	TGTGCCACCAGCAGAGATAGGGGACAGGGGAACACCGGGGAGCTGTTTTTT
.	TRBJ2-5	TRBV2	.	CASKAETGETQYF	TGTGCCAGCAAGGCTGAGACGGGGGAGACCCAGTACTTC
.	TRBJ2-5	TRBV7-6	.	CASAQGGGETQYF	TGTGCCAGCGCCCAGGGGGGCGGAGAGACCCAGTACTTC